Here is one T cell receptor beta chain with its context. This sample was included in a study of blood T cell repertoires in COVID-19. The ends were cut back, 2 bases at V and 7 bases at J, with 12 bases in the middle. The CDR3 covers 14 residues. Looked up from germline, CDR1 is MNHEY and CDR2 is SVGEGT. Original processing methods: Reference gene primers were amplified, and this amplification served to estimate nucleated cell counts. Sequencing used immunoSEQ multiplex PCR; TCRdb keeps in-frame clones, though not all of them. That table supplies the V and J calls and clone size; D and trimming were determined from the DNA. The table has 220,000 or so clones, about four fifths seen once.

The TCR was taken from a woman aged 25 to 45 who had recovered from COVID-19. The specimen was peripheral blood. The chain uses TRBV6-2 or TRBV6-3 and TRBJ1-5; a possible D gene is TRBD1 (5 bases). Written as DNA, the CDR3 is TGTGCCAGCAGTTACACTGACAGAGACCAGCCCCAGCATTTT. As protein: CASSYTDRDQPQHF.